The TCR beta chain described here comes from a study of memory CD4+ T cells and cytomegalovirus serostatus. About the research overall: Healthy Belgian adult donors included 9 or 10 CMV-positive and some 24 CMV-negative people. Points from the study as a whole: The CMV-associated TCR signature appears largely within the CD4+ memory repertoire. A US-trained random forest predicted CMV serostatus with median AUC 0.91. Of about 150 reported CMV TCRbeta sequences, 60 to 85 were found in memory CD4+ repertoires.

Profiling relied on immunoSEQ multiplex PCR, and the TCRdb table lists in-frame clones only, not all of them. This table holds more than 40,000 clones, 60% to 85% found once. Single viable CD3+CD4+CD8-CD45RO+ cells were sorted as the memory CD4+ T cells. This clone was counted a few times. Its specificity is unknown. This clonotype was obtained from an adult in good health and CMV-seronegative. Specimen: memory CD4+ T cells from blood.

The CDR3 sequence: CASSSNRQGRVPPLHF. The CDR3 nucleotides read TGTGCCAGCAGTTCGAACCGTCAGGGGAGGGTTCCACCCCTCCACTTT. V and J are TRBV28 and TRBJ1-6, with D possibly being TRBD1 (6 bases). Between the trimmed V and J ends, which lost 4 bases and 11 bases, there was a span of 21 bases. This CDR3 is 16 amino acids long. Germline V gives CDR1 MDHEN, CDR2 SYDVKM.